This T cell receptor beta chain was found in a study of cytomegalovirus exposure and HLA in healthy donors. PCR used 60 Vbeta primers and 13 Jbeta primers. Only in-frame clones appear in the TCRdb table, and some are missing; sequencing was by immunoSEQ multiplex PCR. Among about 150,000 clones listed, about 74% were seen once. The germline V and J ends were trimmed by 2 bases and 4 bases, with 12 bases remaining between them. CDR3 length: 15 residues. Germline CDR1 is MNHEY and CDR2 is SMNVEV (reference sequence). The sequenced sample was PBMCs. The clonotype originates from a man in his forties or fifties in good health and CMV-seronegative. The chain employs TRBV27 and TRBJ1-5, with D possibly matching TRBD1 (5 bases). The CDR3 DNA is TGTGCCAGCAGTTTAGGGTCGGGGGGGAATCAGCCCCAGCATTTT. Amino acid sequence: CASSLGSGGNQPQHF.